This T cell receptor (beta chain) stems from a study of T cells in tuberculosis. Produced via immunoSEQ multiplex PCR; TCRdb's table is partial and in-frame only. The sample lists 35,000 to 40,000 clones; approximately 94% were seen once. CDR1 is LGHNA, CDR2 YSLEER, per germline. There are 15 residues in the CDR3. The J segment lost 5 bases and the V segment lost 1 base, leaving 7 bases of the junction unmatched. The receptor was isolated from a donor aged 10 to 29 with latent tuberculosis or without tuberculosis infection. Some clones in this sample may be carry-over from other donors' samples. The sample consisted of PBMCs. J is TRBJ1-2 and V is TRBV4-3, with 7 nucleotides matching TRBD1. CDR3 region: CASSQGHRGAYGYTF. The CDR3 DNA reads TGCGCCAGCAGCCAAGGCCACAGGGGCGCGTATGGCTACACCTTC.